This T cell receptor beta chain derives from a study of tumor-infiltrating lymphocytes in primary liver carcinoma. About the research overall: The study enrolled male and female patients aged 30 to 69 years. Yields of productive TCRbeta reads ranged from roughly 3.65 to 7.5 million per sample and were similar across tissue types. Study-wide points: A fraction of only about 7.5-25% of top clones appeared in all five tumor regions.

The source material, roughly 20-31 mg of unsorted bulk tissue, was used to co-extract RNA and DNA. Viable tumor cells exceeded 85% in all tumor samples. The germline gives CDR1 SGHAT, CDR2 FQDESV (reference sequence). The CDR3 sequence is 19 residues long. The investigators made TCR beta cDNA from roughly 0.45 ug total RNA, using a constant-region primer. Slightly modified ARM-PCR served as the procedure for the TCR beta libraries. These libraries came from three rounds of nested multiplex PCR. The first two PCR rounds, approximately 11 cycles each, used TRBV1-TRBV30 forward primers and a C-beta reverse primer. TCRdb passed the multiplex PCR reads through MiXCR, listing each CDR3 protein once. This sample has 99,000 or so distinct CDR3 sequences, with approximately 82% found just once. A note on this clonotype: What it binds is not known. One junction end disagrees with the germline gene, perhaps due to a read error.

This TCR derives from a middle-aged man with primary liver carcinoma and hepatitis B virus infection. The chain recombines TRBV11-1 with TRBJ2-3, with D perhaps matching TRBD1 or TRBD2 (5 bases each). Sequencing was done on a sample of liver tumor tissue from sampling region 3. Subset: tumor region T3, left-lateral pole. CDR3 protein: CASSSGGSSIGARIDTQFF. CDR3 bases: TGTGCCAGCAGCTCTGGGGGAAGCTCTATTGGAGCCCGCATAGATACGCAGTTTTTT.